This T cell receptor beta chain was recovered during a study of blood T cell repertoires in COVID-19. Sequenced by immunoSEQ multiplex PCR; TCRdb stores in-frame clones only, minus some. The sample consists of 310,000 or so clones, 80% to 95% of them appearing once. V lost 1 base, J lost 5 bases, and 8 bases lay in between. CDR3 length: 13 residues. Germline assignment: CDR1 SGHTA and CDR2 FQGNSA. The V and J genes are TRBV7-2 and TRBJ2-5; D may be TRBD2 (5 bases). The clonotype was recovered from a woman aged 30 to 39 who had recovered from COVID-19. Sequencing input: PBMCs or T cells enriched from blood (not recorded which). The CDR3 nucleotides are TGTGCCAGCAGCTTAGGATCGGGGGAGACCCAGTACTTC. Translation gives CASSLGSGETQYF.